This TCR beta chain was identified in a study of T cells in Graves' hyperthyroidism and ophthalmopathy. This clonotype was seen ten or more times. Trimming cost V 3 bases and J 7 bases, with 16 bases left between them. Per germline, CDR1 LGHDT and CDR2 YNNKEL (reference sequence). There are 14 residues in the CDR3. Authors of the study amplified TCR beta CDR3 regions from RNA transcripts. The HTBI set primed first-round TCR CDR3 RT-PCR. TCRdb called the multiplex PCR reads again in MiXCR, with one record for every CDR3 protein. The data contain about 610,000 distinct CDR3 sequences, 16% of them singletons.

The source of this sequence is a woman aged 40 to 55 with Graves' ophthalmopathy. The rearrangement links TRBV3-1 to TRBJ2-7, with unresolved D. Material for sequencing was blood. The CDR3 loop is CASSQSRAAVEQYF. The CDR3 region has the DNA TGTGCCAGCAGCCAGTCCCGGGCCGCTGTAGAGCAGTACTTC.